This TCR beta chain is drawn from a study of blood T cell repertoires in COVID-19. Study context: Specimens from acute and convalescent COVID-19 originated in the United States, Italy and Spain. In each case, the material was cDNA or gDNA derived from T cells, B-cell-depleted T cells, or PBMCs.

Study processing details: The assay estimated nucleated cells by amplifying reference gene primers. Clones were read by immunoSEQ multiplex PCR, and TCRdb kept only the in-frame ones, dropping some. From that table come the V and J calls and clone size; the DNA was used to work out D and trimming. This table has fewer than 150,000 clones, approximately 90% appearing once. Germline values: CDR1 MRHNA, CDR2 SNTAGT. The trim removed 7 bases at V and 2 bases at J, leaving 5 bases unmatched. This CDR3 has 15 residues. The sequenced material came from peripheral blood. This chain uses TRBV6-4 with TRBJ2-3; 11 bases match TRBD2. This sequence was found in a woman in her 70s who had recovered from COVID-19. CDR3 DNA sequence: TGTGCCAGCACGGCTAGCGGGGGGACCACAGATACGCAGTATTTT. Its protein is CASTASGGTTDTQYF.